The present entry profiles one TCR beta chain with its context. The target antigen is unknown. TCR templates numbering 90,000 to 100,000 were assayed per sample. The data were produced by immunoSEQ multiplex PCR, yet TCRdb's version contains in-frame clones alone and is incomplete. The sample has over 80,000 clones, around 90% seen once. This sample stems from a study of siplizumab effects on memory and regulatory T cells. V lost 3 bases and J lost 4; bases outside the gene matches: 6. CDR1 SGHRS and CDR2 YFSETQ come from the germline V gene. The length of the CDR3 is 14 residues. Findings and caveats of the study: It was not possible to assign a naive or memory phenotype to roughly 80-97% of proliferating CD4+ or CD8+ clones. Researchers did not confirm the suppressive function of proliferating Tregs from siplizumab cultures.

The sequenced sample consisted of Tregs sorted from blood. The chain joins TRBV5-1 to TRBJ1-2, with 7 bases fitting TRBD1. The sequence was collected from a human donor in good health. The CDR3 nucleotides read TGCGCCAGCAGCTCTAACGACAGGGCCTATGGCTACACCTTC. This codes for CASSSNDRAYGYTF.